The clone carrying this T cell receptor (beta chain) came up many times. No antigen is known for it. This sample was included in a study of immune heterogeneity within non-small cell lung tumors. Overall study findings and caveats: Local T-cell repertoire clonality was correlated with local tumor mutational burden, and the correlation was positive. It was moderate in strength but statistically significant (R about 0.33). The high-frequency T-cell receptor beta clonotypes mostly did not match up between individual patients. Multiple tumor sites within a patient showed recurrence of identical dominant CDR3 beta clonotypes; site-unique high-frequency clones were present as well.

For each sample, template was around 600 ng of bulk tumor genomic DNA. Several biopsies were spaced far apart within each primary tumor and obtained as surgery took place. The study cohort was described as untreated, and its members had newly diagnosed non-small cell lung cancer. They went on to have curative surgery. The donor pool consisted of newly diagnosed non-small cell lung cancer patients who were having surgery with curative intent. Using 32 V and 13 J primers, multiplex PCR amplified TCR beta CDR3. TCRdb reanalysed the multiplex PCR reads using MiXCR and keeps one entry per CDR3 protein. The sample records 5,500 to 6,500 distinct CDR3 sequences, around a fifth being singletons. Unmatched junction bases numbered 11, after V lost 3 bases and J lost 6 bases. This CDR3 region has 15 residues. Germline V lookup: CDR1 SGHRS, CDR2 YFSETQ.

The receptor was derived from a man in his sixties or seventies with non-small cell lung cancer. Sequences were obtained from lung tumor tissue. V gene TRBV5-1 combines with J gene TRBJ1-2; TRBD1 aligns across 7 bases. Here the CDR3 DNA reads TGCGCCAGCAGCTCCGGCGGACAGGCGACGGATGGCTACACCTTC. It yields the protein CASSSGGQATDGYTF.